Below are 6 T cell receptor beta chains sequenced from a single sample in a study of T cell repertoires in cytomegalovirus infection. MiXCR, applied by TCRdb to the reads, yields one record per CDR3 protein. Among some 320,000 distinct CDR3 sequences listed, 9.5% were seen once. The sample consisted of PBMCs. These receptor sequences come from a human donor in good health (CMV status not recorded). Some clones in this sample may be carry-over from other donors' samples.

This clonotype was counted many times. This rearrangement joins TRBV6-4 to TRBJ2-5; unclear D gene. Per the germline V gene, CDR1 is MRHNA and CDR2 is SNTAGT. Trimming shortened V by 10 bases and J by 0 bases, and 12 bases separated the two germline ends. The CDR3 has 13 amino acids. In DNA, the CDR3 is TGTGCCACCAATGGGGTCAACCAAGAGACCCAGTACTTC. It yields the protein CATNGVNQETQYF.

This clonotype was observed a few times. The gene calls are TRBV24-1 and TRBJ2-1; 12 nucleotides align to TRBD2. Per the germline V gene, CDR1 is KGHDR and CDR2 is SFDVKD. The CDR3 has 14 amino acids. V was pared by 9 bases and J by 12 bases, with 11 bases of the junction left unmatched. For the CDR3, the DNA is TGTGCCACCGCCGGGACTAGCGGGTCCGCCGGGCAGTTCTTC. Amino acids: CATAGTSGSAGQFF.

J is TRBJ1-2 and V is TRBV12-3 or TRBV12-4; 8 positions agree with TRBD1. The CDR3 extends over 13 amino acids. V lost 6 bases to trimming and J lost 8 bases; unmatched junction nucleotides: 8. The CDR3 nucleotides are TGTGCCAGCAGCCGACAGGGGCAATGGGGCTACACCTTC. Translating it yields CASSRQGQWGYTF.

There are a few counts of this clonotype. The CDR3 bases are TGCGCCAGCAGCCCGCTAGCGGGACAGGGAGGTAACGAGCAGTACTTC. Its translation: CASSPLAGQGGNEQYF. The chain has TRBV4-1 and TRBJ2-7; D may be TRBD1 or TRBD2 (9 bases each). CDR1 and CDR2 from the germline V gene are MGHRA and YSYEKL. The CDR3 has 16 residues. Trimming took off 4 bases at V and 5 bases at J, with 21 bases between the two ends.

This clonotype occurred a few times. The CDR3 loop reads CASSLGTVTYGYTF. CDR3 DNA: TGTGCCAGCAGCTTAGGGACAGTGACCTATGGCTACACCTTC. The V call is TRBV28, the J call TRBJ1-2; 7 bases line up with TRBD1. The germline CDR1 and CDR2 sequences are MDHEN and SYDVKM. V lost 6 bases and J lost 4; bases outside the gene matches: 8. This CDR3 is built from 14 residues.

This clonotype was counted at least ten times. The chain couples TRBV6-5 to TRBJ2-1; the D gene is possibly TRBD2 (5 bases). The CDR3 has 16 residues. Per the germline V gene, CDR1 is MNHEY and CDR2 is SVGAGI. V gave up 0 bases and J gave up 6 bases, with 15 bases separating them. CDR3 in amino acids: CASSYSRAAALNEQFF. In DNA form, the CDR3 reads TGTGCCAGCAGTTACTCGCGAGCGGCAGCCCTCAATGAGCAGTTCTTC.